What follows are 3 T cell receptor beta chains derived from one specimen sequenced in a study of identical twins. TCRdb re-derived calls from the 5' RACE reads in MiXCR, one entry per CDR3 protein. The sample lists 1.5 million to 2 million distinct CDR3 sequences, roughly 35% occurring once. Material: cord blood. Source of these receptors: a newborn girl in good health.

In its sample, this clonotype was seen a few times. CDR3 sequence: CSAQRRAEAFF. The CDR3, as DNA: TGCAGTGCCCAGAGGAGGGCTGAAGCTTTCTTT. The chain recombines TRBV20-1 with TRBJ1-1; no clear D. Trimming shortened V by 6 bases and J by 6 bases, and 11 bases separated the two germline ends. The CDR3 is 11 amino acids. Germline lookup yields CDR1 DFQATT and CDR2 SNEGSKA (reference sequence).

V is TRBV6-5 and J is TRBJ2-5; 12 bases are a match to TRBD2. With 2 bases clipped from V and 7 bases from J, the junction kept 5 bases outside the gene matches. The length of the CDR3 is 15 residues. Germline V gene lookup returns CDR1 MNHEY and CDR2 SVGAGI. CDR3 coding DNA: TGTGCCAGCAGTTACCGGACTAGCGGGAAATGGACCCAGTACTTC. Protein: CASSYRTSGKWTQYF.

This clonotype occurred once. This chain links TRBV2 with TRBJ2-1, with 9 bases matching TRBD2. CDR3 length: 17 residues. Trimming cost V 2 bases and J 0 bases; bases outside gene matches: 5. Germline CDR1 SNHLY, CDR2 FYNNEI. The CDR3 loop reads CASSERGSGSSYNEQFF. In DNA form, the CDR3 reads TGTGCCAGCAGTGAAAGGGGTAGCGGGAGCTCCTACAATGAGCAGTTCTTC.